This TCR beta chain was sequenced in a study of blood T cell repertoires in COVID-19. CDR3 size: 13 residues. V was clipped by 2 bases and J by 2 bases, with 6 bases between them. Germline-derived CDR1 and CDR2 are SGHTA and FQGNSA. The data were produced by immunoSEQ multiplex PCR, yet TCRdb's version contains in-frame clones alone and is incomplete. The sample yields about 150,000 clones, around four fifths seen once. This chain links TRBV7-2 with TRBJ2-5; no reliable D call. The clonotype was recovered from a woman at least 80 years old with COVID-19, enrolled during active disease. Sample: peripheral blood. The CDR3 region is CASSLQVQETQYF. The CDR3 nucleotides read TGTGCCAGCAGCTTACAGGTACAAGAGACCCAGTACTTC.